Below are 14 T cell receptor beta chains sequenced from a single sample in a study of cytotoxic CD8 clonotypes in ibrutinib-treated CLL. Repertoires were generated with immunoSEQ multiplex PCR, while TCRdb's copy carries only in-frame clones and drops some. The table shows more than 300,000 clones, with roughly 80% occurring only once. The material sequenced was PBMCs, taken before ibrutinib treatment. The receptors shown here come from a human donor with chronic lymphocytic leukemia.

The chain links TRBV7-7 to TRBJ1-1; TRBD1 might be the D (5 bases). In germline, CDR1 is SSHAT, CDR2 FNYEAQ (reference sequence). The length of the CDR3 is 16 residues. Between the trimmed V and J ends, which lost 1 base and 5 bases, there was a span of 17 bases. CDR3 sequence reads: CASSLEFKQGVTEAFF. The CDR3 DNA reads TGTGCCAGCAGCTTAGAATTTAAGCAGGGTGTTACTGAAGCTTTCTTT.

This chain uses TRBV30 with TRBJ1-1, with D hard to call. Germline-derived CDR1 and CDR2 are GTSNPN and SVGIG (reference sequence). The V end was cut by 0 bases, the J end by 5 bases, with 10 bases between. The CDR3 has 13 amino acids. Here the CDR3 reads CAWSVQLWTEAFF. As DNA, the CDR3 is TGTGCCTGGAGTGTACAATTGTGGACTGAAGCTTTCTTT.

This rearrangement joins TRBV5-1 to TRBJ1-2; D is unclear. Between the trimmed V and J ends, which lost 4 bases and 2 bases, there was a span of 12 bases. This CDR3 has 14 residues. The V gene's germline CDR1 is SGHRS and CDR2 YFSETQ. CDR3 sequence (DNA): TGCGCCAGCAGCGCGGGAGCTACCAACTATGGCTACACCTTC. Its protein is CASSAGATNYGYTF.

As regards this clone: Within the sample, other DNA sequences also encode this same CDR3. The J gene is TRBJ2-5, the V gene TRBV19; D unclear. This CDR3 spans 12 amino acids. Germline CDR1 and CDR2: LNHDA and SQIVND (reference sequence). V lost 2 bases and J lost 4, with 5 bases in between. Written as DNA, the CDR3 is TGTGCCAGTAGTATATCCGGAGAGACCCAGTACTTC. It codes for CASSISGETQYF.

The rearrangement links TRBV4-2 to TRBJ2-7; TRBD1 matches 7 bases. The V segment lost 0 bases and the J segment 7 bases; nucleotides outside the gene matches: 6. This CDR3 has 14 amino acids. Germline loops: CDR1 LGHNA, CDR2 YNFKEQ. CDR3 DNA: TGTGCCAGCAGCCAAGATCGGGACAGAACTGAGCAGTACTTC. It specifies CASSQDRDRTEQYF.

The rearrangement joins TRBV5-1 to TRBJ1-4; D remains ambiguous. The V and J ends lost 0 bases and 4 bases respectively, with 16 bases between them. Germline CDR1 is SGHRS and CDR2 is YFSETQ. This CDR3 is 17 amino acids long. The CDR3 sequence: CASSLGGLSPFNEKLFF. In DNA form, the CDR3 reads TGCGCCAGCAGCTTGGGGGGTCTCTCCCCTTTTAATGAAAAACTGTTTTTT.

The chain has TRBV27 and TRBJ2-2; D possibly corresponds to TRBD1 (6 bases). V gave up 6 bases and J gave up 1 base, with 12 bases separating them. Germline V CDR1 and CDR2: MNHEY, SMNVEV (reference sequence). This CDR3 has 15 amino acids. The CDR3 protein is CASSLMTGNTGELFF. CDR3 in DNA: TGTGCCAGCAGCTTGATGACAGGGAACACCGGGGAGCTGTTTTTT.

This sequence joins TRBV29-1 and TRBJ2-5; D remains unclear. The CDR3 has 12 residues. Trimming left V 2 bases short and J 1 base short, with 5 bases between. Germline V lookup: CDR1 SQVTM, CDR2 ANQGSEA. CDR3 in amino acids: CSVEISQETQYF. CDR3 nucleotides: TGCAGCGTTGAAATCAGCCAAGAGACCCAGTACTTC. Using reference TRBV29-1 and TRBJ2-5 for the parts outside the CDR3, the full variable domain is SAVISQKPSRDICQRGTSLTIQCQVDSQVTMMFWYRQQPGQSLTLIATANQGSEATYESGFVIDKFPISRPNLTFSTLTVSNMSPEDSSIYLCSVEISQETQYFGPGTRLLVL.

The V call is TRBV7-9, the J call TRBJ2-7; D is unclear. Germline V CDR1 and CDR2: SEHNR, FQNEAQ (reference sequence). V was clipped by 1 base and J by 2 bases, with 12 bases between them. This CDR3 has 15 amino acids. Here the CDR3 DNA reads TGTGCCAGCAGCTTAGTGCGGTACAGTACCTACGAGCAGTACTTC. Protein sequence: CASSLVRYSTYEQYF.

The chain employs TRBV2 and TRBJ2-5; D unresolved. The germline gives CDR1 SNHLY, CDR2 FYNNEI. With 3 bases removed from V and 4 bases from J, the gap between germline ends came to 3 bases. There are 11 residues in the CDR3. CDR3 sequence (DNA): TGTGCCAGCAGTGACAGAGAGACCCAGTACTTC. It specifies CASSDRETQYF.

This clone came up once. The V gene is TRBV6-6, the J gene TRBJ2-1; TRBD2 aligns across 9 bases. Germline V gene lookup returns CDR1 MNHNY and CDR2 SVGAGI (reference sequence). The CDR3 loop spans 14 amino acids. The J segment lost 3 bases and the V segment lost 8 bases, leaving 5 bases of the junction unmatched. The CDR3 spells CASGRLAVYNEQFF. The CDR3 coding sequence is TGTGCCAGCGGTAGACTAGCGGTCTACAATGAGCAGTTCTTC.

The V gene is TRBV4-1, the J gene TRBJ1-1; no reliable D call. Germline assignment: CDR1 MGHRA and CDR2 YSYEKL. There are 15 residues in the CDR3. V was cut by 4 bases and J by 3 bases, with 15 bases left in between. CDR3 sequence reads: CASSPSRGGDTEAFF. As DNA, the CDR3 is TGCGCCAGCAGCCCCTCAAGAGGTGGGGACACTGAAGCTTTCTTT.

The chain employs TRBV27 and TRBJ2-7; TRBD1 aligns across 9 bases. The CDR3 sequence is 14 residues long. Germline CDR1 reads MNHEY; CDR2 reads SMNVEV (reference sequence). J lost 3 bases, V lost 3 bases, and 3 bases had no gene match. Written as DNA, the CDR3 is TGTGCCAGCAGTTTGACAGGGGGAAGCTACGAGCAGTACTTC. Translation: CASSLTGGSYEQYF.

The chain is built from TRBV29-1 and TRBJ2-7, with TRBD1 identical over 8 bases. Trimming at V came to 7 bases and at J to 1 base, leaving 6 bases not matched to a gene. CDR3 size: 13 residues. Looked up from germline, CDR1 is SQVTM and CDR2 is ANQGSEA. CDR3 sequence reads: CSGSRTGSYEQYF. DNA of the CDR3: TGCAGCGGTAGTAGGACAGGGTCCTACGAGCAGTACTTC.